This T cell receptor (beta chain) stems from a study of blood T cell repertoires in COVID-19. About the study: From the United States, Italy and Spain came samples of acute and convalescent COVID-19.

Authors' analysis steps: How many nucleated cells were present was estimated from reference gene primer amplification. Measured with immunoSEQ multiplex PCR; TCRdb has only the in-frame clones, and not every one. The D gene and trimming were derived from the DNA, and the V and J assignments and clone size from that table. The sample comprises more than 150,000 clones, more than 80% of which are singletons, and approximately 15% rests with the top ten. V shed 4 bases and J shed 8 bases, with 11 bases lying between them. The CDR3 consists of 12 residues. Germline loops: CDR1 MDHEN, CDR2 SYDVKM. The TCR was taken from a woman aged 40 to 50 with acute or convalescent COVID-19. This chain connects TRBV28 to TRBJ1-1; maybe TRBD1 (6 bases). The sample was peripheral blood. The CDR3 coding sequence is TGTGCCAGCAGTTCAGGGACATCGGAAGCTTTCTTT. Translating gives CASSSGTSEAFF.